This TCR beta chain was profiled in a study of T cell clones after liver transplantation. As for the study in general: Liver transplant recipients had immunosuppression withdrawal attempted within 2 years. HCV positivity affected three of eight recipients; the rest lacked autoimmune or viral indications.

Repertoires were generated with immunoSEQ multiplex PCR, while TCRdb's copy carries only in-frame clones and drops some. The sample shows about 47,000 clones, approximately 87% of them seen only once. CD3+CD4+ and CD3+CD8+ cells were FACS-sorted from thawed unstimulated PBMCs. V dropped 4 bases and J dropped 2; count of bases not matched to a gene: 3. The CDR3 loop spans 15 amino acids. Per germline, CDR1 SGDLS and CDR2 YYNGEE. The chain combines TRBV9 with TRBJ2-1; TRBD2 matches 10 bases. The clonotype comes from a human patient who received a liver transplant. Some T cells may arise from the graft donor. The sequenced sample was CD8+ T cells from blood, obtained 12 months after liver transplant. This CDR3 is CASSPGLAAYNEQFF. The CDR3 DNA reads TGTGCCAGCAGCCCCGGACTAGCGGCCTACAATGAGCAGTTCTTC. Complete variable domain (other parts from reference TRBV9 and TRBJ2-1): DSGVTQTPKHLITATGQRVTLRCSPRSGDLSVYWYQQSLDQGLQFLIQYYNGEERAKGNILERFSAQQFPDLHSELNLSSLELGDSALYFCASSPGLAAYNEQFFGPGTRLTVL.